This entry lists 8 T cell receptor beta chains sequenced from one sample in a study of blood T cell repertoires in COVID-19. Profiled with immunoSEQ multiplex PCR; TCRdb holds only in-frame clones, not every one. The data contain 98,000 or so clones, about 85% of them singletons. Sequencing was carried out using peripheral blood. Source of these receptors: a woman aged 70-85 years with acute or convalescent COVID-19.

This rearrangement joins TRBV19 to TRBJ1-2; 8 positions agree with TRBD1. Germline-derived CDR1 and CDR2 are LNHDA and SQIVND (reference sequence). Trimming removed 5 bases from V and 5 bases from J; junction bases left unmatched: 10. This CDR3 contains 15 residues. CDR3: CASSFGQGQDYGYTF. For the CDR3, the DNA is TGTGCCAGTAGTTTCGGACAGGGCCAGGATTATGGCTACACCTTC.

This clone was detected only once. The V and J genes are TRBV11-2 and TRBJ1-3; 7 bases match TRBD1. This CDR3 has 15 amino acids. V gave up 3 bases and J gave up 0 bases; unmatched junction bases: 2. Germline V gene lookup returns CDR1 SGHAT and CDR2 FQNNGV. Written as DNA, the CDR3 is TGTGCCAGCAGCTTCAGGGACAGCTCTGGAAACACCATATATTTT. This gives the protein CASSFRDSSGNTIYF. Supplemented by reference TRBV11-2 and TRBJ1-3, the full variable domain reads EAGVAQSPRYKIIEKRQSVAFWCNPISGHATLYWYQQILGQGPKLLIQFQNNGVVDDSQLPKDRFSAERLKGVDSTLKIQPAKLEDSAVYLCASSFRDSSGNTIYFGEGSWLTVV.

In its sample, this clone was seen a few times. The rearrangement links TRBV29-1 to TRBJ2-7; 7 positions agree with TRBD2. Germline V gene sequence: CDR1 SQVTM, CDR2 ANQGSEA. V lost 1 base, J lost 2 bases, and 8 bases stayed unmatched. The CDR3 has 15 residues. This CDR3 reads CSVEGEGPYTYEQYF. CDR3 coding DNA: TGCAGCGTTGAAGGGGAGGGGCCTTACACCTACGAGCAGTACTTC.

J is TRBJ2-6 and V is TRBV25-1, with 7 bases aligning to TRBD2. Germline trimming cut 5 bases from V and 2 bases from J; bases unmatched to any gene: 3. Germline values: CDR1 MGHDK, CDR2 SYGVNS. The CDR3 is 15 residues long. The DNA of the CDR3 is TGTGCCAGCAGTTTGGGGAGGGCTGGGGCCAACGTCCTGACTTTC. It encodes CASSLGRAGANVLTF.

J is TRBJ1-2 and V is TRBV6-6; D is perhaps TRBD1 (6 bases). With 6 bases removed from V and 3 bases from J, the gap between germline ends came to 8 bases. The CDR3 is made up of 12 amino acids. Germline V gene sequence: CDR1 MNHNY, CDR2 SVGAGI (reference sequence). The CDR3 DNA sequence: TGTGCCAGCAGCTCAGGGGACTATGGCTACACCTTC. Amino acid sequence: CASSSGDYGYTF.

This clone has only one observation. CDR3: CASSAGGIYNEQFF. The CDR3 bases are TGTGCCAGCAGTGCGGGAGGTATCTACAATGAGCAGTTCTTC. The V call is TRBV9, the J call TRBJ2-1, with 8 bases lining up with TRBD2. Germline CDR1 is SGDLS and CDR2 is YYNGEE. The CDR3 length is 14 residues. Losses at the gene ends were 5 bases for V and 3 bases for J; bases not matched to a gene: 4.

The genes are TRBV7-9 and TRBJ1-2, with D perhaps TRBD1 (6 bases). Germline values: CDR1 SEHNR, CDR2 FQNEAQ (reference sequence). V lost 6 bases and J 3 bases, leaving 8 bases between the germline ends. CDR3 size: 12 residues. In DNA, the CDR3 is TGTGCCAGCAGTCGGACAGACTATGGCTACACCTTC. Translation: CASSRTDYGYTF.

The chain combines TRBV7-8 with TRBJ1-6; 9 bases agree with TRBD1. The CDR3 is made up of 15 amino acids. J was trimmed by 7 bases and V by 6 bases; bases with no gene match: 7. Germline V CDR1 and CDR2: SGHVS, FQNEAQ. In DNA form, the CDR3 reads TGTGCCAGCAGTACGAGACAGGGGGAGAATTCACCCCTCCACTTT. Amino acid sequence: CASSTRQGENSPLHF.